Listed below are T cell receptor beta chains from one sample, sequenced in a study of blood T cell repertoires in COVID-19. The data were produced by immunoSEQ multiplex PCR, yet TCRdb's version contains in-frame clones alone and is incomplete. This table holds about 60,000 clones, 70% to 85% found once. The sequenced sample was peripheral blood. All receptors come from a man aged 55 to 70 with acute or convalescent COVID-19. The CDR3 runs from the conserved cysteine through the conserved F or W. The order of the fields is V gene, J gene, clone size, CDR3 protein. Clone size is stated in some rows and not others, as once, few, many or a class when expanded.

TRBV3-1/TRBV3-2	TRBJ1-2	NA	CASSQPGQGASYTF
TRBV6-5	TRBJ2-1	NA	CASQIPAHNEQFF
TRBV25-1	TRBJ2-3	NA	CASSEWGRGAGTDTQYF
TRBV7-9	TRBJ1-6	NA	CASGSRQGSSVTGSPLHF
TRBV12-5	TRBJ1-4	few	CASGLVLEGARNEKLFF
TRBV11-3	TRBJ2-2	NA	CASSLGHDTGELFF
TRBV7-2	TRBJ1-2	NA	CASSLDVGDREDGYTF
TRBV5-1	TRBJ2-3	once	CASSPSAGLTDTQYF
TRBV6-5	TRBJ1-1	NA	CASTAQSPGITEAFF
TRBV7-9	TRBJ1-1	NA	CASSRGNSNTEAFF
TRBV4-3	TRBJ1-1	few	CASSQTGTANTEAFF
TRBV11-2	TRBJ2-3	NA	CASSTYRGGRTDTQYF
TRBV19	TRBJ1-2	NA	CASSPGLGKYYGYTF
TRBV19	TRBJ1-2	few	CASSRDTNYGYTF
TRBV29-1	TRBJ2-3	NA	CSVVYRGWSDTQYF
TRBV7-2	TRBJ1-1	few	CASSTRQAMNTEAFF